This T cell receptor beta chain was sequenced in a study of cytomegalovirus exposure and HLA in healthy donors. Per germline, CDR1 WNHNN and CDR2 SYGVQD (reference sequence). The length of the CDR3 is 19 residues. Germline trimming cut 6 bases from V and 0 bases from J; bases unmatched to any gene: 12. Use of 60 Vbeta and 13 Jbeta primers characterized the PCR. Sequenced by immunoSEQ multiplex PCR; TCRdb stores in-frame clones only, minus some. The listing records about 140,000 clones. General study findings and limits: According to an earlier analysis, most TCR beta V segments yielded productive rearrangements about 87% or about 30% of the time. In a later analysis, HLA-C alleles had the fewest associated TCRs, DRB1 alleles the most.

On this clone itself: As yet, its antigen is unknown.

Sequencing was performed on PBMCs. This receptor was obtained from a man aged 40-55 years in good health and CMV-seronegative. The chain joins TRBV10-1 to TRBJ2-6; 9 bases match TRBD1. In DNA form, the CDR3 reads TGCGCCAGCAGCATTAGACCGGGACAGGGTAGCTCTGGGGCCAACGTCCTGACTTTC. Amino acid sequence: CASSIRPGQGSSGANVLTF.